The rows below give T cell receptor beta chains drawn from one sample of a study of blood T cell repertoires in COVID-19. Clones were sequenced by immunoSEQ multiplex PCR, and TCRdb holds only the in-frame ones, with some missing. The sample lists some 46,000 clones, 75% to 90% seen once, with about 6% in the top ten. Input material: peripheral blood. The receptors were sampled from a man aged 60 to 69 with acute or convalescent COVID-19. The CDR3 runs from the conserved cysteine through the conserved F or W. Fields, in order: V gene, D gene, J gene, clone size, CDR3 DNA, CDR3 protein. A D gene is named only where the DNA matches it firmly. Clone size is stated in some rows and not others, as once, few, many or a class when expanded.

>TRBV7-2|NA|TRBJ2-1|once
TGTGCCAGCAGCTTAGCGCAGGGGCCTGGGAAGCAGTTCTTC
CASSLAQGPGKQFF
>TRBV19|TRBD2|TRBJ2-2|NA
TGTGCCAGTAGGGGGAGGGGCCGTGGCACCGGGGAGCTGTTTTTT
CASRGRGRGTGELFF
>TRBV18|NA|TRBJ1-1|NA
TGTGCCAGCTCAACAGCAGGGAAAACTGAAGCTTTCTTT
CASSTAGKTEAFF
>TRBV30|NA|TRBJ1-1|NA
TGTGCCTGGGACAGGACGAACACTGAAGCTTTCTTT
CAWDRTNTEAFF
>TRBV28|NA|TRBJ2-7|NA
TGTGCCAGCAGTTTAGGGACTGACTCCTACGAGCAGTACTTC
CASSLGTDSYEQYF
>TRBV27|NA|TRBJ2-1|once
TGTGCCAGCAGTTTATCGGGCCCGAACAATGAGCAGTTCTTC
CASSLSGPNNEQFF
>TRBV12-3/TRBV12-4|NA|TRBJ1-2|once
TGTGCCAGCAGTTTCGGCAGGGAAGATGGCTACACCTTC
CASSFGREDGYTF
>TRBV28|TRBD2|TRBJ2-1|NA
TGTGCCAGCAATCGACTAGCGGGAGAGGAGGAGCAGTTCTTC
CASNRLAGEEEQFF
>TRBV7-2|NA|TRBJ2-6|NA
TGTGCCAGCAGCTTAGTTTTTAGTGGGGACTCCGGGGCCAACGTCCTGACTTTC
CASSLVFSGDSGANVLTF
>TRBV11-2|TRBD1|TRBJ2-3|NA
TGTGCCAGCAGCTTAGGCCGGGACAGGGTCACAGATACGCAGTATTTT
CASSLGRDRVTDTQYF
>TRBV11-3|NA|TRBJ2-1|NA
TGTGCCAGCAGCTCAGGACTCGGGACTCATTACAATGAGCAGTTCTTC
CASSSGLGTHYNEQFF
>TRBV5-5|TRBD1|TRBJ1-1|once
TGTGCCAGCAGCCAAGGACAGGCGAACACTGAAGCTTTCTTT
CASSQGQANTEAFF
>TRBV6-5|TRBD1|TRBJ1-1|NA
TGTGCCAGCAGGCCTCCTAGACAGGGAGGTGAAGCTTTCTTT
CASRPPRQGGEAFF
>TRBV12-5|TRBD2|TRBJ2-5|NA
TGTGCTAGTGGTCAGGGACTAGCGGAGACCCAGTACTTC
CASGQGLAETQYF
>TRBV19|NA|TRBJ2-3|NA
TGTGCCAGTAGTACGGTATGGCCCCCAGGCTTGCCCTCCACAGATACGCAGTATTTT
CASSTVWPPGLPSTDTQYF
>TRBV28|NA|TRBJ1-5|NA
TGTGCCAGCAGCCTTTATAGGTCAGGGGCGCCCCAGCCCCAGCATTTT
CASSLYRSGAPQPQHF
>TRBV18|NA|TRBJ2-3|NA
TGTGCCAGCTCACCCCGGGTTAGCGGTACTAGCACAGATACGCAGTATTTT
CASSPRVSGTSTDTQYF
>TRBV11-2|NA|TRBJ2-3|NA
TGTGCCAGCAGCCATTCCACAGATACGCAGTATTTT
CASSHSTDTQYF
>TRBV11-3|TRBD2|TRBJ2-1|NA
TGTGCCAGCAGCCCGGGAGGGGGAGATACGGATATTGAGCAGTTCTTC
CASSPGGGDTDIEQFF
>TRBV28|TRBD2|TRBJ2-7|few
TGTGCCAGCACTGTGACTAGCGGATACTACGAGCAGTACTTC
CASTVTSGYYEQYF
>TRBV24-1|TRBD1|TRBJ1-5|NA
TGTGCCACCAGTGACTCGACAGGGGACTACAATCAGCCCCAGCATTTT
CATSDSTGDYNQPQHF